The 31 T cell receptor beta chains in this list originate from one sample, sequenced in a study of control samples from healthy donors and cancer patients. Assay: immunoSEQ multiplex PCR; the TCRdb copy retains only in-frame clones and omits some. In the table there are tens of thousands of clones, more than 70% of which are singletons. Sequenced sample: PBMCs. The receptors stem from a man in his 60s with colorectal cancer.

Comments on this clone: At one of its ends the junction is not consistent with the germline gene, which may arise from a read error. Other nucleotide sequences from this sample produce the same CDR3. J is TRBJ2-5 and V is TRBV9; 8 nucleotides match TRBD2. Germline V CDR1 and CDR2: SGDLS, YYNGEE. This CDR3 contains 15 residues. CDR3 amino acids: CASSVDGGAGETQYF. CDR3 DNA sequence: TGCGCCAGCAGCGTAGACGGGGGGGCGGGGGAGACCCAGTACTTC.

The CDR3 reads CASSSSGTSGDTQYF. CDR3 sequence (DNA): TGTGCCAGCAGCTCCTCCGGGACTAGCGGGGATACGCAGTATTTT. The chain combines TRBV7-3 with TRBJ2-3; 12 positions match TRBD2. Germline values: CDR1 SGHTA, CDR2 FQGTGA. The CDR3 extends over 15 amino acids. Losses at the gene ends were 4 bases for V and 6 bases for J; bases not matched to a gene: 5.

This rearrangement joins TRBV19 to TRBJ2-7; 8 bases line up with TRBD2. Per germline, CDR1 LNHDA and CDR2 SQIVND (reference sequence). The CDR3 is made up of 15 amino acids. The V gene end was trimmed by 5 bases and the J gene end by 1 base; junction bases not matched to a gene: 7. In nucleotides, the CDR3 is TGTGCCAGTAGTGAATACGGGGGGGGTTCCTACGAGCAGTACTTC. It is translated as CASSEYGGGSYEQYF.

The DNA for the CDR3 is TGTGCCAGCAGCTTACCGGGAGAGACCCAGTACTTC. This encodes CASSLPGETQYF. V usage is TRBV5-4 and J usage is TRBJ2-5; D is unclear. The CDR3 runs to 12 residues. Germline loops: CDR1 SGHNT, CDR2 YYREEE (reference sequence). Trimming removed 2 bases at V and 4 bases at J, with 6 bases between.

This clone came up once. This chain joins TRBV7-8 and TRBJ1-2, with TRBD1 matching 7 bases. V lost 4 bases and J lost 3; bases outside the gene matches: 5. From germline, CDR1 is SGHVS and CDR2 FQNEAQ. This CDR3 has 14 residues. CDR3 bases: TGTGCCAGCAGCTATAGACAGGGTTACTATGGCTACACCTTC. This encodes CASSYRQGYYGYTF. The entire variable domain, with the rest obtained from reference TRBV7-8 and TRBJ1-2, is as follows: GAGVSQSPRYKVAKRGQDVALRCDPISGHVSLFWYQQALGQGPEFLTYFQNEAQLDKSGLPSDRFFAERPEGSVSTLKIQRTQQEDSAVYLCASSYRQGYYGYTFGSGTRLTVV.

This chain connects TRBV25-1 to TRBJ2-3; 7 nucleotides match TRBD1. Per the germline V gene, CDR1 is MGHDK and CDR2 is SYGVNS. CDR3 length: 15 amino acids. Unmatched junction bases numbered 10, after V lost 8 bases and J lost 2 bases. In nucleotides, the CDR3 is TGTGCCAGCGCACATTTCAGGGGGACCACAGATACGCAGTATTTT. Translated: CASAHFRGTTDTQYF.

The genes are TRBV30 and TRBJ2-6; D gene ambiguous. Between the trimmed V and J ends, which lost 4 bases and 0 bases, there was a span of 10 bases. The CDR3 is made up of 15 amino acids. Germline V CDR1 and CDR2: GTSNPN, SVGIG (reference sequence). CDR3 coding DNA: TGTGCCTGGACCCTAACAAACTCTGGGGCCAACGTCCTGACTTTC. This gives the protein CAWTLTNSGANVLTF.

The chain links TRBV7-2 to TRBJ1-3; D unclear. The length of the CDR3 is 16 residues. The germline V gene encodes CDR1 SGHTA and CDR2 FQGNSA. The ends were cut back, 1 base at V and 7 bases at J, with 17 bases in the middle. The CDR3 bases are TGTGCCAGCAGCTTAGTGCCAGCGCTGGTTGGTAACACCATATATTTT. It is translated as CASSLVPALVGNTIYF. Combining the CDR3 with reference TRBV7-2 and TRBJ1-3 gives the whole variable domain GAGVSQSPSNKVTEKGKDVELRCDPISGHTALYWYRQSLGQGLEFLIYFQGNSAPDKSGLPSDRFSAERTGGSVSTLTIQRTQQEDSAVYLCASSLVPALVGNTIYFGEGSWLTVV.

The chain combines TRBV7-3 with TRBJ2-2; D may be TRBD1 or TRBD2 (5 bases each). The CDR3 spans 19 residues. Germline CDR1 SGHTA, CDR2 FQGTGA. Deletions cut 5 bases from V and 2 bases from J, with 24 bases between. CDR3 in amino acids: CASSVKSPGAHLNTGELFF. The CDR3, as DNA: TGTGCCAGCAGCGTAAAGAGCCCCGGGGCCCACCTAAACACCGGGGAGCTGTTTTTT.

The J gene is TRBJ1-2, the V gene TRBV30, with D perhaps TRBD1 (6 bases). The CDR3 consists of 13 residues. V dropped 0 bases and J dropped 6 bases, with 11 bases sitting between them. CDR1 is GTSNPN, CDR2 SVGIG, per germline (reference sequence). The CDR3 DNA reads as TGTGCCTGGAGTGTAACCAGGGGAAATGGCTACACCTTC. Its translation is CAWSVTRGNGYTF.

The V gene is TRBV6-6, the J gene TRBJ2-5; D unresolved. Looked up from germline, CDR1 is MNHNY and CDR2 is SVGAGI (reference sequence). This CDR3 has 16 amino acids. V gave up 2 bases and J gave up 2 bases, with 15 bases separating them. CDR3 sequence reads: CASSYGQALSQETQYF. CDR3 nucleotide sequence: TGTGCCAGCAGTTACGGGCAGGCCCTTTCTCAAGAGACCCAGTACTTC.

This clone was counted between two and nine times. This chain's CDR3 is CASSPGRDSYGYTF. The CDR3 region has the DNA TGTGCCAGCAGCCCCGGACGGGACAGCTATGGCTACACCTTC. The V and J genes are TRBV3-1 (or the pseudogene TRBV3-2) and TRBJ1-2, with TRBD1 matching 7 bases. Germline CDR1 and CDR2: LGHDT and YNNKEL (reference sequence). The CDR3 length is 14 residues. V lost 4 bases to trimming and J lost 4 bases; unmatched junction nucleotides: 6.

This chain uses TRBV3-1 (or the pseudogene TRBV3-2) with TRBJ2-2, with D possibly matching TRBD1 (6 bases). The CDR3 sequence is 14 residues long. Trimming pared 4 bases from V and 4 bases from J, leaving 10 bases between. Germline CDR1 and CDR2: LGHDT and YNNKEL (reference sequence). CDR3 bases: TGTGCCAGCAGCCCGGGACACGGCACCGGGGAGCTGTTTTTT. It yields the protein CASSPGHGTGELFF.

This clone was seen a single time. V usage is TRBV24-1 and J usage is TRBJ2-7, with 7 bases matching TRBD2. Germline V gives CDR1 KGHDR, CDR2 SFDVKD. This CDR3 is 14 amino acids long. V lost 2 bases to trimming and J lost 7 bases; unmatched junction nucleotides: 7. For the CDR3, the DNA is TGTGCCACCAGTGATTGGGGGGGGAGTGAAGAGCAGTACTTC. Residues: CATSDWGGSEEQYF.

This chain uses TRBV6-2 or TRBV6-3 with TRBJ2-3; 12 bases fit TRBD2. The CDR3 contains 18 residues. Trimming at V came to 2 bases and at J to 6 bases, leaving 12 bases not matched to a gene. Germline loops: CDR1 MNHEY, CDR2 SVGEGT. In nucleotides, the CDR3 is TGTGCCAGCAGTTACCCCCTAGCGGGGGGGCATTTAATGGATACGCAGTATTTT. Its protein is CASSYPLAGGHLMDTQYF.

For the CDR3, the DNA is TGTGCCAGCAGTGTAAAGACAGTGACGACCTATGGCTACACCTTC. Its translation is CASSVKTVTTYGYTF. The rearrangement joins TRBV2 to TRBJ1-2; D might be TRBD1 (5 bases). This CDR3 spans 15 amino acids. Germline lookup yields CDR1 SNHLY and CDR2 FYNNEI. The V end lost 4 bases, the J end lost 4 bases, and 16 bases lay between the germline ends.

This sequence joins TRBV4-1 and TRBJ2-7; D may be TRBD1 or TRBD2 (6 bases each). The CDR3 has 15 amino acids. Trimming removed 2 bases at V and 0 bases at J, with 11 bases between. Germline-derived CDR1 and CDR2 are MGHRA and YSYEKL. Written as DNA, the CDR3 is TGCGCCAGCAGCCAAAAGGGGGGAGGCTCCTACGAGCAGTACTTC. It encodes CASSQKGGGSYEQYF.

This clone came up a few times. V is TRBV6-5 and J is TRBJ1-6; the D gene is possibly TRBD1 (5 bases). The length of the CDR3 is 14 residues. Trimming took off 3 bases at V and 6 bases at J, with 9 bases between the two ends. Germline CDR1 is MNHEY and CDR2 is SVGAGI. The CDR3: CASSYLQGNSPLHF. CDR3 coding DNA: TGTGCCAGCAGTTATCTCCAGGGTAATTCACCCCTCCACTTT.

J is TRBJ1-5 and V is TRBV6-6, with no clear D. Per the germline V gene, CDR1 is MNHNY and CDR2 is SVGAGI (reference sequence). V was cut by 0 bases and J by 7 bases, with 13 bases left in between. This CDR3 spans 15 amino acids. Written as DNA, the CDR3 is TGTGCCAGCAGTTACTCGCCAGAAAATGGGCAGCCCCAGCATTTT. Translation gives CASSYSPENGQPQHF.

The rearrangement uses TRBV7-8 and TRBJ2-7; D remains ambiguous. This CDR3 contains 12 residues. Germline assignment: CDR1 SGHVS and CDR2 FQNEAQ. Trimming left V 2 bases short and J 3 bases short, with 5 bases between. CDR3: CASSLSGYEQYF. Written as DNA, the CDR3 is TGTGCCAGCAGCTTATCGGGCTACGAGCAGTACTTC.

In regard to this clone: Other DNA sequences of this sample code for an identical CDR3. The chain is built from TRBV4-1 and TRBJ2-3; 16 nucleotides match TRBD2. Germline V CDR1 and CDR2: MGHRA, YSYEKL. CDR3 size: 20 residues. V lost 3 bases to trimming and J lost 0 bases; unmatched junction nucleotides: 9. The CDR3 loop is CASSHPGLAGGPRSTDTQYF. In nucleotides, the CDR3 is TGCGCCAGCAGCCATCCGGGACTAGCGGGGGGGCCTAGAAGCACAGATACGCAGTATTTT.

CDR3 amino acids: CASSEGGQGKRPYEQYF. The CDR3 DNA reads TGTGCCAGCAGTGAAGGGGGACAGGGTAAAAGGCCATACGAGCAGTACTTC. The rearrangement uses TRBV6-1 and TRBJ2-7, with 9 bases lining up with TRBD1. Germline V lookup: CDR1 MNHNS, CDR2 SASEGT. The CDR3 spans 17 residues. The J segment lost 4 bases and the V segment lost 1 base, leaving 11 bases of the junction unmatched.

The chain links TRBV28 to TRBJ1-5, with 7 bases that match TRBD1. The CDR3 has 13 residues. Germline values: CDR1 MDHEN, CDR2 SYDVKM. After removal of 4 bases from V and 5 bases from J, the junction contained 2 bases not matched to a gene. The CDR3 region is CASSSDRDQPQHF. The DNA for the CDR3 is TGTGCCAGCAGTTCCGACAGGGATCAGCCCCAGCATTTT.

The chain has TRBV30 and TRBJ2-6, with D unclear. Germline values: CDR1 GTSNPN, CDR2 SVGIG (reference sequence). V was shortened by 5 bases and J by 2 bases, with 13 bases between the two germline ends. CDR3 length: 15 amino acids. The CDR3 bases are TGTGCCTGGGGGTCCAGCTCACCTGGGGCCAACGTCCTGACTTTC. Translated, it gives CAWGSSSPGANVLTF.

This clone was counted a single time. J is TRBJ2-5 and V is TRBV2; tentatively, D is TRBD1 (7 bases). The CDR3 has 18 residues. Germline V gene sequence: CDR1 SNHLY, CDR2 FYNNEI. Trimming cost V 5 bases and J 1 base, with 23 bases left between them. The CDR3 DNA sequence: TGTGCCAGCAGTAAGGAGAGGAGGGGGCGTGGGGGCCAAGAGACCCAGTACTTC. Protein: CASSKERRGRGGQETQYF. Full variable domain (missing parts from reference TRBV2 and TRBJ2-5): EPEVTQTPSHQVTQMGQEVILRCVPISNHLYFYWYRQILGQKVEFLVSFYNNEISEKSEIFDDQFSVERPDGSNFTLKIRSTKLEDSAMYFCASSKERRGRGGQETQYFGPGTRLLVL.

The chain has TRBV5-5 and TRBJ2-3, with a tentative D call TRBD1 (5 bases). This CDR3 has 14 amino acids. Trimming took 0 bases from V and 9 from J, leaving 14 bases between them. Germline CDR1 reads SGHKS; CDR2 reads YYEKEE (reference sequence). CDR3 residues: CASSLVTGSGTQYF. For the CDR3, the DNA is TGTGCCAGCAGCTTGGTTACGGGTTCAGGGACGCAGTATTTT.

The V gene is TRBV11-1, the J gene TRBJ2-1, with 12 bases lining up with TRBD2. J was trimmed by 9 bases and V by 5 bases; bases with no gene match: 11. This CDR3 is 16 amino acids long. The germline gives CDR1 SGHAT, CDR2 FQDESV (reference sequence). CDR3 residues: CASSPTSGGTTSEQFF. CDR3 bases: TGTGCCAGCAGCCCGACTAGCGGGGGCACTACAAGTGAGCAGTTCTTC.

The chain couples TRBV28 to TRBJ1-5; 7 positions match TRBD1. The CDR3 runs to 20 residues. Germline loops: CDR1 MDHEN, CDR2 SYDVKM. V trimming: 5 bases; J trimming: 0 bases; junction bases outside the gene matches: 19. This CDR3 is CASSQYRGSWPQYSNQPQHF. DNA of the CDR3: TGTGCCAGCAGTCAATACAGGGGTTCGTGGCCTCAATATAGCAATCAGCCCCAGCATTTT.

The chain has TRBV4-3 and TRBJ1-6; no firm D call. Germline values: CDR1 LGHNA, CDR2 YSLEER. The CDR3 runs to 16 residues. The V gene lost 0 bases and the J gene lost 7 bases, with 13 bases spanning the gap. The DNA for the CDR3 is TGCGCCAGCAGCCAAGAGCTATCGCGAGTAAATTCACCCCTCCACTTT. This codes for CASSQELSRVNSPLHF.

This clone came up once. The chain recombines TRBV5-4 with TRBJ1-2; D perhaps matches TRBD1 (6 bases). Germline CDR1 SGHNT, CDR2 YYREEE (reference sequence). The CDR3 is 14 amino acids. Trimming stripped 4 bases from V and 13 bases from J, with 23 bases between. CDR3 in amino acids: CASSAQTGGRIGTF. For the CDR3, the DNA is TGTGCCAGCAGCGCCCAGACAGGCGGTCGAATCGGCACCTTC.

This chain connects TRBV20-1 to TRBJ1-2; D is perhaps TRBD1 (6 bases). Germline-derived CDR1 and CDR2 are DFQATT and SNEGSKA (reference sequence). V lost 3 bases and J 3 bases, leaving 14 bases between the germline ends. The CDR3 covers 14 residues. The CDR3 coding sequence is TGCAGTGCTAGTTCCAGGGGACGGGACTATGGCTACACCTTC. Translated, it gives CSASSRGRDYGYTF.